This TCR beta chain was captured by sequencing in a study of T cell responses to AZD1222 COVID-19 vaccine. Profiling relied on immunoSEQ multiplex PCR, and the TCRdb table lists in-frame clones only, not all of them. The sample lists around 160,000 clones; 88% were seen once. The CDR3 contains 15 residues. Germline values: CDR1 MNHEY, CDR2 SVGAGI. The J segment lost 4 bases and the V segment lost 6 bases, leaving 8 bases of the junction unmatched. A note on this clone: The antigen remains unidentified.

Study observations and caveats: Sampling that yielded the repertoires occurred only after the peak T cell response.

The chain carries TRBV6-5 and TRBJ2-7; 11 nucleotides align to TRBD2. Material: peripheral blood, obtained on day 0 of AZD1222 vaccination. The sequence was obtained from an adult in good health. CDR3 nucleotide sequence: TGTGCCAGCAGACTAGCGGGGGCCCCCCATTACGAGCAGTACTTC. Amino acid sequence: CASRLAGAPHYEQYF.